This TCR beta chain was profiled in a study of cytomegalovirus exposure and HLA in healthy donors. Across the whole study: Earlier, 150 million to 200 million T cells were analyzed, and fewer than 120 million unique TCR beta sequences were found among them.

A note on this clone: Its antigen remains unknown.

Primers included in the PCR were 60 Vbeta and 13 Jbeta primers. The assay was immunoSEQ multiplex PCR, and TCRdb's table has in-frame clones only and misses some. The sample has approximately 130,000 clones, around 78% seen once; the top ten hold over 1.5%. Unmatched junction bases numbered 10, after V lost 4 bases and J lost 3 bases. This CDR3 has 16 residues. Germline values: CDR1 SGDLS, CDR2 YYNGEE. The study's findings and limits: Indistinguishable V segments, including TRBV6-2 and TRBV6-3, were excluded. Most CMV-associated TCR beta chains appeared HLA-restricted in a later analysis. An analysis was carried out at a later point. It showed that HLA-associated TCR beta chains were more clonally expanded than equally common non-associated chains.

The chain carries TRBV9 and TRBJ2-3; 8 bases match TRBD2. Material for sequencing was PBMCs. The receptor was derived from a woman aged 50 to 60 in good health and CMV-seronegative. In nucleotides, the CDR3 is TGTGCCAGCAGCTCGGGAGGGAGGGCCGGGACAGATACGCAGTATTTT. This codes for CASSSGGRAGTDTQYF.